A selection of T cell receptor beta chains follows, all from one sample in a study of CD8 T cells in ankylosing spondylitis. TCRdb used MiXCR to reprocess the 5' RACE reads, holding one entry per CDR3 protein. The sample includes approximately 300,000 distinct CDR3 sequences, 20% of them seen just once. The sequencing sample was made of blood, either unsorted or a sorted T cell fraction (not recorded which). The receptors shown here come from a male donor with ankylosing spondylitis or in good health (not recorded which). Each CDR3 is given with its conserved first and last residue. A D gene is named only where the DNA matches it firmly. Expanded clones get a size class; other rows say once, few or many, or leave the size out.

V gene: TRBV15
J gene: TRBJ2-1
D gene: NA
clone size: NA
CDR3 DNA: TGTGCCACCAGCAGAGGAGGGAGAGCAAACAATGAGCAGTTCTTC
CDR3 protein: CATSRGGRANNEQFF

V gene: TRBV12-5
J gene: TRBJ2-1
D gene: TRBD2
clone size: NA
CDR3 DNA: TGTGCTAGTGGTTTGGTCGAAGGACTAGCTGACTACTCCTACAATGAGCAGTTCTTC
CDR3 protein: CASGLVEGLADYSYNEQFF

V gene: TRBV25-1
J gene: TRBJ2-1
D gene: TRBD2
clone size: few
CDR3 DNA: TGTGCCAGCAGTGAAGGGGGCGGGAGGGCCAATGAGCAGTTCTTC
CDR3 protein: CASSEGGGRANEQFF

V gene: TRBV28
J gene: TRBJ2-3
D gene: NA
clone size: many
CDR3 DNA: TGTGCCGTCGGAGAACAGACAGATACGCAGTATTTT
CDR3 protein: CAVGEQTDTQYF

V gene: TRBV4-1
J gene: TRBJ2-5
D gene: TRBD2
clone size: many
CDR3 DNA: TGCGCCAGCAGCCAAGATCACTCCCTAGCGGGAGGTGGCGAGACCCAGTACTTC
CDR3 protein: CASSQDHSLAGGGETQYF

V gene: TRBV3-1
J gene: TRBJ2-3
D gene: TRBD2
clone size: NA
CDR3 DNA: TGTGCCAGCAGCCAAGATTGGCTAGCGGGAACAGATACGCAGTATTTT
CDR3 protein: CASSQDWLAGTDTQYF

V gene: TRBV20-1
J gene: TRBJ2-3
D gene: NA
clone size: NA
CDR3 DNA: TGCAGTGCTAGTGTTCTCGCTAGGGGGGATACGCAGTATTTT
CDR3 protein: CSASVLARGDTQYF

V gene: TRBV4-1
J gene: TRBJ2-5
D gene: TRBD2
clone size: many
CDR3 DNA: TGCGCCAGCAGCCAAGATCTTTTCGGACTAGGGAAAGGGGCCCAGTACTTC
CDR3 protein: CASSQDLFGLGKGAQYF

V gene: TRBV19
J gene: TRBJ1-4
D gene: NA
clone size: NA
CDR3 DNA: TGTGCCAGTAAAGAGGACTTTAGGCGTCTTAATGAAAAACTGTTTTTT
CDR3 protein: CASKEDFRRLNEKLFF

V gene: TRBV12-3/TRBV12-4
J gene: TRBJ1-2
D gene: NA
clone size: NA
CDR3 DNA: TGTGCCAGCAGCGAGCCCCTTAACTATGGCTACACCTTC
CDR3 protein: CASSEPLNYGYTF

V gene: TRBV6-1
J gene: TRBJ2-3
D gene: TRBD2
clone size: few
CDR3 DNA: TGTGCCAGCAGCCCTACTCTAGCGGGAGGTGGCACAGATACGCAGTATTTT
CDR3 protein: CASSPTLAGGGTDTQYF